The table lists the clone carrying this T cell receptor beta chain with many counts. Its antigen remains unknown. Next came a second PCR, run for about 6 to 12 cycles, which used a sample-barcoded 5' primer along with a J-beta primer mix. One entry per CDR3 protein, called by TCRdb with MiXCR from the 5' RACE reads. This table holds fewer than 2,000,000 distinct CDR3 sequences, around 35% found once. This CDR3 comprises 12 residues. V shed 3 bases and J shed 6 bases, with 7 bases lying between them. Germline CDR1 reads SGHRS; CDR2 reads YFSETQ. The sample comes from a study of blood T cells in healthy people across ages. Whole-study results and caveats: Expanded clonotype shifts may have been confounded, as the donors had an unknown CMV status. Whereas aged donors had fewer naive CD4+ cells, long-lived donors had more of them and higher diversity.

The sample taken for sequencing was blood. This chain connects TRBV5-1 to TRBJ2-1; possible D gene TRBD2, 5 bases. The sequence came from a woman aged 25 to 39 in good health. DNA for the CDR3: TGCGCCAGCAGCTCGCGGGTCAATGAGCAGTTCTTC. Amino acid sequence: CASSSRVNEQFF.